This passage covers 29 T cell receptor beta chains from one sample sequenced in a study of cytomegalovirus exposure and HLA in healthy donors. With 60 Vbeta and 13 Jbeta primers, the PCR was carried out. TCRdb's table, derived via immunoSEQ multiplex PCR, lists solely in-frame clones and lacks some. This table holds approximately 150,000 clones. The sample was PBMCs. Source of these receptors: a woman aged 40 to 50 in good health and CMV-seronegative.

The chain carries TRBV7-9 and TRBJ1-4; the D is unclear. Germline V CDR1 and CDR2: SEHNR, FQNEAQ (reference sequence). Trimming took off 6 bases at V and 2 bases at J, with 7 bases between the two ends. The CDR3 is 13 amino acids. The CDR3: CASRRGTNEKLFF. DNA for the CDR3: TGTGCCAGCAGGAGAGGGACTAATGAAAAACTGTTTTTT.

J is TRBJ2-3 and V is TRBV18; tentatively, D is TRBD1 (5 bases). Germline lookup yields CDR1 KGHSH and CDR2 LQKENI. The CDR3 consists of 12 residues. The ends were cut back, 5 bases at V and 4 bases at J, with 7 bases in the middle. CDR3: CASSLGADTQYF. CDR3 nucleotide sequence: TGTGCCAGCTCATTAGGGGCAGATACGCAGTATTTT. The whole variable domain, remainder taken from reference TRBV18 and TRBJ2-3, is NAGVMQNPRHLVRRRGQEARLRCSPMKGHSHVYWYRQLPEEGLKFMVYLQKENIIDESGMPKERFSAEFPKEGPSILRIQQVVRGDSAAYFCASSLGADTQYFGPGTRLTVL.

The chain recombines TRBV6-6 with TRBJ1-2, with 9 bases that match TRBD1. CDR3 length: 14 amino acids. Germline assignment: CDR1 MNHNY and CDR2 SVGAGI (reference sequence). V lost 4 bases, J lost 4 bases, and 4 bases stayed unmatched. The CDR3 sequence is CASSWTGVSYGYTF. The CDR3 coding sequence is TGTGCCAGCAGTTGGACAGGGGTTAGCTATGGCTACACCTTC.

The rearrangement uses TRBV4-2 and TRBJ1-2, with D unresolved. Germline V gene data show CDR1 as LGHNA and CDR2 as YNFKEQ. V dropped 1 base and J dropped 4 bases, with 7 bases sitting between them. The CDR3 is made up of 13 amino acids. CDR3 residues: CASSQAHGYGYTF. The CDR3 DNA reads TGTGCCAGCAGCCAAGCTCACGGCTATGGCTACACCTTC.

The rearrangement joins TRBV15 to TRBJ2-5, with TRBD2 matching over 9 bases. The end of the DNA fits TRBJ2-7 better, so the J call may be wrong. This CDR3 spans 15 amino acids. Germline CDR1 and CDR2: LNHNV and YYDKDF (reference sequence). CDR3 loop: CATSTLAGGPYEQYF. The CDR3 DNA reads as TGTGCCACCAGCACCCTCGCGGGGGGGCCCTACGAGCAGTACTTC.

The J gene is TRBJ1-5, the V gene TRBV7-8; 9 bases map to TRBD1. Germline V gene sequence: CDR1 SGHVS, CDR2 FQNEAQ. Trimming cost V 5 bases and J 6 bases; bases outside gene matches: 8. This CDR3 comprises 15 residues. The CDR3 loop reads CASSRLGQGSQPQHF. In DNA, the CDR3 is TGTGCCAGCAGCCGGTTGGGACAGGGAAGTCAGCCCCAGCATTTT. Full variable domain (rest looked up from reference TRBV7-8 and TRBJ1-5): GAGVSQSPRYKVAKRGQDVALRCDPISGHVSLFWYQQALGQGPEFLTYFQNEAQLDKSGLPSDRFFAERPEGSVSTLKIQRTQQEDSAVYLCASSRLGQGSQPQHFGDGTRLSIL.

This sequence joins TRBV5-4 and TRBJ2-5, with D possibly TRBD1 on 5 matching bases. Germline V gene data show CDR1 as SGHNT and CDR2 as YYREEE (reference sequence). V was cut by 3 bases and J by 5 bases, with 14 bases left in between. This CDR3 contains 14 residues. The CDR3 sequence: CASSSIVGLETQYF. CDR3 nucleotides: TGTGCCAGCAGCTCCATTGTGGGGCTGGAGACCCAGTACTTC.

V and J are TRBV18 and TRBJ1-1, with 11 bases lining up with TRBD1. The CDR3 runs to 14 residues. The trim removed 3 bases at V and 5 bases at J, leaving 2 bases unmatched. CDR1 is KGHSH, CDR2 LQKENI, per germline. The CDR3 sequence is CASSPGTGGTEAFF. CDR3 DNA sequence: TGTGCCAGCTCACCCGGGACAGGGGGAACTGAAGCTTTCTTT.

The J gene is TRBJ1-4, the V gene TRBV5-1, with TRBD1 identical over 7 bases. Unmatched junction bases numbered 3, after V lost 0 bases and J lost 4 bases. Per the germline V gene, CDR1 is SGHRS and CDR2 is YFSETQ. The CDR3 runs 15 residues. The CDR3 bases are TGCGCCAGCAGCTTGGTGGGACAGAATAATGAAAAACTGTTTTTT. Translating it yields CASSLVGQNNEKLFF.

This rearrangement joins TRBV6-5 to TRBJ1-2; D is unclear. The V end lost 7 bases, the J end lost 7 bases, and 16 bases lay between the germline ends. The CDR3 covers 13 residues. Germline V gene sequence: CDR1 MNHEY, CDR2 SVGAGI. The DNA for the CDR3 is TGTGCCAGCACCTTGGGAGGGAATGGTGGCTACACCTTC. Translating it yields CASTLGGNGGYTF.

The chain employs TRBV5-4 and TRBJ1-1, with D uncertain. V was clipped by 2 bases and J by 3 bases, with 8 bases between them. This CDR3 spans 13 amino acids. The germline V gene encodes CDR1 SGHNT and CDR2 YYREEE (reference sequence). As DNA, the CDR3 is TGTGCCAGCAGCTTAAACCGGGACACTGAAGCTTTCTTT. Translated: CASSLNRDTEAFF.

The rearrangement links TRBV10-1 to TRBJ1-1; D remains ambiguous. Per germline, CDR1 WNHNN and CDR2 SYGVQD (reference sequence). The CDR3 runs to 14 residues. The ends were cut back, 3 bases at V and 6 bases at J, with 14 bases in the middle. The CDR3 region is CASSEPSTGAEAFF. The DNA of the CDR3 is TGCGCCAGCAGTGAACCGAGTACCGGGGCTGAAGCTTTCTTT.

The chain is built from TRBV5-1 and TRBJ2-7; unclear D gene. The ends were cut back, 7 bases at V and 0 bases at J, with 11 bases in the middle. The CDR3 has 13 residues. Germline V gene lookup returns CDR1 SGHRS and CDR2 YFSETQ. The CDR3 spells CASSSFYSYEQYF. CDR3 DNA: TGCGCCAGCTCCTCCTTTTACTCCTACGAGCAGTACTTC.

The CDR3 DNA is TGTGCCAGCAGCAAAACAGGGGGCTTCAATGAGCAGTTCTTC. Protein: CASSKTGGFNEQFF. This chain uses TRBV9 with TRBJ2-1; TRBD1 matches at 9 bases. V lost 4 bases, J lost 6 bases, and 5 bases stayed unmatched. CDR1 and CDR2 from the germline V gene are SGDLS and YYNGEE. This CDR3 spans 14 amino acids.

The V and J genes are TRBV4-3 and TRBJ2-5; perhaps TRBD1 as D (5 bases). Trimming left V 1 base short and J 3 bases short, with 15 bases between. The germline gives CDR1 LGHNA, CDR2 YSLEER. There are 16 residues in the CDR3. The CDR3 DNA reads TGCGCCAGCAGCCAAGTCGGATCCCGGACAAAAGAGACCCAGTACTTC. Its translation: CASSQVGSRTKETQYF.

V gene TRBV12-5 combines with J gene TRBJ2-7; a possible D gene is TRBD1 (6 bases). Per the germline V gene, CDR1 is LGHNT and CDR2 is FRNRAP. The CDR3 contains 15 residues. Trimming took off 8 bases at V and 0 bases at J, with 17 bases between the two ends. The CDR3 DNA reads TGTGCTAGTACCACCCGGGACACATTCTCCTACGAGCAGTACGTC. This gives the protein CASTTRDTFSYEQYV.

The chain joins TRBV6-6 to TRBJ1-1; D gene unclear. The CDR3 extends over 12 amino acids. CDR1 MNHNY and CDR2 SVGAGI come from the germline V gene (reference sequence). Trimming stripped 8 bases from V and 5 bases from J, with 12 bases between. CDR3 bases: TGTGCCAGCTCCGTTCTCGGGACTGAAGCTTTCTTT. Protein sequence: CASSVLGTEAFF.

This chain joins TRBV7-9 and TRBJ1-2, with D unclear. The germline V and J ends were trimmed by 6 bases and 7 bases, with 24 bases remaining between them. CDR1 is SEHNR and CDR2 is FQNEAQ in the germline V gene (reference sequence). The CDR3 extends over 16 amino acids. For the CDR3, the DNA is TGTGCCAGCAGGTTCTCCGGAGAGGGTATAATAGGTGGCTACACCTTC. Translated: CASRFSGEGIIGGYTF. The variable domain in full, with the rest retrieved from reference TRBV7-9 and TRBJ1-2, is DTGVSQNPRHKITKRGQNVTFRCDPISEHNRLYWYRQTLGQGPEFLTYFQNEAQLEKSRLLSDRFSAERPKGSFSTLEIQRTEQGDSAMYLCASRFSGEGIIGGYTFGSGTRLTVV.

This chain uses TRBV5-5 with TRBJ1-2; perhaps TRBD1 as D (5 bases). CDR3 length: 15 amino acids. With 4 bases removed from V and 5 bases from J, the gap between germline ends came to 18 bases. Germline V gene lookup returns CDR1 SGHKS and CDR2 YYEKEE (reference sequence). This chain's CDR3 is CASSLRVGDGYGYTF. DNA for the CDR3: TGTGCCAGCAGCCTTAGGGTAGGGGATGGGTATGGCTACACCTTC. The full variable domain, completed using reference TRBV5-5 and TRBJ1-2, is DAGVTQSPTHLIKTRGQQVTLRCSPISGHKSVSWYQQVLGQGPQFIFQYYEKEERGRGNFPDRFSARQFPNYSSELNVNALLLGDSALYLCASSLRVGDGYGYTFGSGTRLTVV.

The genes are TRBV9 and TRBJ1-5, with a possible D match to TRBD1 (6 bases). Germline V gene lookup returns CDR1 SGDLS and CDR2 YYNGEE. This CDR3 is built from 14 residues. V dropped 4 bases and J dropped 6 bases, with 14 bases sitting between them. This chain's CDR3 is CASSPNRAGQPQHF. CDR3 nucleotide sequence: TGTGCCAGCAGCCCGAACAGGGCAGGTCAGCCCCAGCATTTT.

The J gene is TRBJ2-7, the V gene TRBV5-4; 9 positions match TRBD2. This CDR3 spans 16 amino acids. Trimming took 5 bases from V and 4 from J; bases not matched to a gene: 13. CDR1 is SGHNT, CDR2 YYREEE, per germline (reference sequence). The CDR3 sequence: CASRTSGTSGSYEQYV. For the CDR3, the DNA is TGTGCCAGCAGGACCAGTGGAACTAGCGGGTCGTACGAGCAGTACGTC.

The V and J genes are TRBV11-2 and TRBJ1-3; the D gene is possibly TRBD1 (5 bases). The CDR3 is 13 residues long. Germline CDR1 and CDR2: SGHAT and FQNNGV. V was clipped by 3 bases and J by 8 bases, with 11 bases between them. The CDR3 region has the DNA TGTGCCAGCAGCTTGTCAAGGGGTTACACCATATATTTT. Translating gives CASSLSRGYTIYF.

V usage is TRBV5-1 and J usage is TRBJ2-5; TRBD2 matches at 10 bases. Germline CDR1 is SGHRS and CDR2 is YFSETQ. The CDR3 length is 15 residues. After removal of 1 base from V and 1 base from J, the junction contained 1 base not matched to a gene. The CDR3 DNA is TGCGCCAGCAGCTTGATAGCGGGGGGCCAAGAGACCCAGTACTTC. Its protein is CASSLIAGGQETQYF.

The V call is TRBV7-2, the J call TRBJ2-2, with 8 bases matching TRBD1. The ends lost 1 base at V and 7 bases at J; junction bases unmatched: 11. This CDR3 is built from 17 residues. The germline CDR1 and CDR2 sequences are SGHTA and FQGNSA. Here the CDR3 reads CASSLGSPRGLGGELFF. The CDR3 nucleotides read TGTGCCAGCAGCTTAGGCTCCCCCAGGGGGCTAGGCGGGGAGCTGTTTTTT.

The rearrangement uses TRBV7-9 and TRBJ2-7; 7 positions agree with TRBD1. V was pared by 5 bases and J by 2 bases, with 3 bases of the junction left unmatched. Germline CDR1 is SEHNR and CDR2 is FQNEAQ (reference sequence). The CDR3 is made up of 13 amino acids. CDR3 DNA sequence: TGTGCCAGCAGCCTAGGGACAGCCTACGAGCAGTACTTC. This encodes CASSLGTAYEQYF.

The chain combines TRBV5-4 with TRBJ1-1, with a possible D match to TRBD1 (5 bases). The germline CDR1 and CDR2 sequences are SGHNT and YYREEE (reference sequence). Trimming left V 3 bases short and J 4 bases short, with 16 bases between. This CDR3 region has 15 residues. CDR3 residues: CASSSSGGGRTEAFF. CDR3 nucleotide sequence: TGTGCCAGCAGCTCCTCCGGGGGAGGGCGCACTGAAGCTTTCTTT. The full variable domain, rest sourced from reference TRBV5-4 and TRBJ1-1, is ETGVTQSPTHLIKTRGQQVTLRCSSQSGHNTVSWYQQALGQGPQFIFQYYREEENGRGNFPPRFSGLQFPNYSSELNVNALELDDSALYLCASSSSGGGRTEAFFGQGTRLTVV.

The chain is built from TRBV9 and TRBJ1-1, with 8 nucleotides matching TRBD1. Germline CDR1 SGDLS, CDR2 YYNGEE. The V and J ends lost 4 bases and 6 bases, in that order; junction bases with no gene match: 8. CDR3 size: 14 residues. Here the CDR3 reads CASSTLGGQAEAFF. In DNA, the CDR3 is TGTGCCAGCAGCACCCTGGGGGGACAGGCTGAAGCTTTCTTT.

As DNA, the CDR3 is TGTGCCAGCAGCCCACAACAGGGGCTGTCAGGCGGGGAGCTGTTTTTT. This translates into CASSPQQGLSGGELFF. The V and J genes are TRBV7-2 and TRBJ2-2; TRBD1 matches 7 bases. CDR3 length equals 16 residues. The trim removed 5 bases at V and 7 bases at J, leaving 13 bases unmatched. The germline CDR1 and CDR2 sequences are SGHTA and FQGNSA.

This rearrangement joins TRBV4-3 to TRBJ1-4, with D possibly being TRBD1 (6 bases). The CDR3 length is 19 residues. The germline V and J ends were trimmed by 1 base and 3 bases, with 21 bases remaining between them. Per the germline V gene, CDR1 is LGHNA and CDR2 is YSLEER. CDR3 sequence (DNA): TGCGCCAGCAGCCAAGGGGGGGGCGCTTTAAAGGATTCTAATGAAAAACTGTTTTTT. Translated: CASSQGGGALKDSNEKLFF.